The TCR beta chain described here comes from a study of identical twins. This clonotype was detected only a few times. A single record per CDR3 protein comes from TCRdb applying MiXCR to the 5' RACE reads. This sample has approximately 190,000 distinct CDR3 sequences, with approximately 16% found just once. From germline, CDR1 is MNHNS and CDR2 SASEGT. The CDR3 is made up of 15 amino acids. Deletions cut 5 bases from V and 0 bases from J, with 13 bases between. The sample was also reused in another study, on T cells expressing NK-cell markers.

The sequence came from a young woman in good health. This sequence joins TRBV6-1 and TRBJ1-1; D is uncertain. The sequencing input was CD8+ T cells sorted from blood. CDR3 sequence reads: CASSLGQPVNTEAFF. CDR3 DNA sequence: TGTGCCAGCAGTCTAGGCCAGCCGGTGAACACTGAAGCTTTCTTT.